These 29 T cell receptor beta chains were all obtained from the same sample, sequenced in a study of identical twins. TCRdb reanalysed the 5' RACE reads using MiXCR and keeps one entry per CDR3 protein. Of 600,000 to 850,000 distinct CDR3 sequences listed, 15% to 20% are singletons. Another study also made use of these data, one on T cells expressing NK-cell markers.

The sequencing input was PBMCs. Source of these receptors: a woman aged 18-29 years in good health.

In nucleotides, the CDR3 is TGCGCCAGCAGCTTTTCCGGGACAATGGTCAATGAGCAGTTCTTC. It specifies CASSFSGTMVNEQFF. The chain combines TRBV5-1 with TRBJ2-1, with D tentatively TRBD1 (6 bases). The length of the CDR3 is 15 residues. The V gene's germline CDR1 is SGHRS and CDR2 YFSETQ. V lost 2 bases and J 6 bases, leaving 15 bases between the germline ends.

The chain joins TRBV5-6 to TRBJ2-1; D tentatively reads TRBD1 or TRBD2 (6 bases each). Germline assignment: CDR1 SGHDT and CDR2 YYEEEE. V was pared by 6 bases and J by 3 bases, with 16 bases between. The CDR3 spans 15 residues. The CDR3 protein is CASTTSGAYYNEQFF. CDR3 DNA: TGTGCCAGCACCACATCGGGGGCGTACTACAATGAGCAGTTCTTC.

The chain combines TRBV3-1 with TRBJ1-1; TRBD1 matches 7 bases. J was trimmed by 7 bases and V by 3 bases; bases with no gene match: 5. The CDR3 runs to 13 residues. CDR1 LGHDT and CDR2 YNNKEL come from the germline V gene (reference sequence). CDR3 coding DNA: TGTGCCAGCAGCCAGGTTGACAGGGTTGAAGCTTTCTTT. This codes for CASSQVDRVEAFF.

The J gene is TRBJ2-1, the V gene TRBV20-1, with 13 bases lining up with TRBD2. V trimming: 4 bases; J trimming: 3 bases; junction bases outside the gene matches: 9. This CDR3 spans 17 amino acids. Looked up from germline, CDR1 is DFQATT and CDR2 is SNEGSKA (reference sequence). CDR3 sequence reads: CSAMTPGLAGNYNEQFF. The CDR3 DNA reads TGCAGTGCTATGACGCCGGGACTAGCGGGAAACTACAATGAGCAGTTCTTC.

This clonotype has a handful of counts. This chain joins TRBV5-1 and TRBJ2-1; 9 positions agree with TRBD2. The CDR3 sequence is 15 residues long. Trimming removed 5 bases from V and 6 bases from J; junction bases left unmatched: 9. Germline V gene data show CDR1 as SGHRS and CDR2 as YFSETQ. For the CDR3, the DNA is TGCGCCAGCAGTCAGGTCCTAGCGGGAACCAATGAGCAGTTCTTC. Translating it yields CASSQVLAGTNEQFF.

This clonotype was recorded a few times. The chain couples TRBV7-9 to TRBJ2-2; 12 positions agree with TRBD2. Looked up from germline, CDR1 is SEHNR and CDR2 is FQNEAQ (reference sequence). The CDR3 covers 17 residues. The V segment lost 5 bases and the J segment 3 bases; nucleotides outside the gene matches: 7. CDR3 loop: CASSPSGGASHTGELFF. For the CDR3, the DNA is TGTGCCAGCAGCCCTAGCGGGGGGGCGTCGCACACCGGGGAGCTGTTTTTT.

This clonotype was detected only a few times. The genes are TRBV7-9 and TRBJ2-3; possible D gene TRBD2, 5 bases. Trimming removed 8 bases at V and 3 bases at J, with 6 bases between. The CDR3 runs to 11 residues. CDR1 is SEHNR, CDR2 FQNEAQ, per germline (reference sequence). The DNA of the CDR3 is TGTGCCAGCGGGGAGACAGATACGCAGTATTTT. Protein: CASGETDTQYF. Looking up the rest from reference TRBV7-9 and TRBJ2-3 gives the full variable domain: DTGVSQNPRHKITKRGQNVTFRCDPISEHNRLYWYRQTLGQGPEFLTYFQNEAQLEKSRLLSDRFSAERPKGSFSTLEIQRTEQGDSAMYLCASGETDTQYFGPGTRLTVL.

This clonotype was recorded a few times. The chain recombines TRBV28 with TRBJ2-3, with D unclear. The germline V gene has CDR1 MDHEN and CDR2 SYDVKM. V shed 6 bases and J shed 8 bases, with 18 bases lying between them. The CDR3 has 14 residues. CDR3 loop: CASSYPLFRATQYF. The CDR3, as DNA: TGTGCCAGCAGCTACCCCCTCTTCCGGGCTACGCAGTATTTT.

This clonotype was detected only a few times. The chain joins TRBV7-8 to TRBJ2-4, with a possible D match to TRBD1 (6 bases). V dropped 2 bases and J dropped 8 bases, with 13 bases sitting between them. There are 14 residues in the CDR3. Germline values: CDR1 SGHVS, CDR2 FQNEAQ. The CDR3 sequence: CASSLMNRDDIQYF. The DNA for the CDR3 is TGTGCCAGCAGCTTAATGAACAGGGACGACATTCAGTACTTC.

This chain connects TRBV7-2 to TRBJ2-2; D may be TRBD2 (5 bases). The CDR3 is 15 amino acids. Between the trimmed V and J ends, which lost 1 base and 6 bases, there was a span of 12 bases. Germline CDR1 SGHTA, CDR2 FQGNSA. CDR3 amino acids: CASSLEGVEAGELFF. CDR3 nucleotides: TGTGCCAGCAGCTTAGAGGGAGTGGAGGCCGGGGAGCTGTTTTTT.

Only a few counts were recorded for this clonotype. The chain is built from TRBV29-1 and TRBJ2-3, with TRBD1 identical over 8 bases. CDR1 is SQVTM and CDR2 is ANQGSEA in the germline V gene. Germline trimming cut 6 bases from V and 3 bases from J; bases unmatched to any gene: 14. The length of the CDR3 is 16 residues. The CDR3 nucleotides read TGCAGCGTACACGGGACAGGACGACCGGGGACAGATACGCAGTATTTT. This encodes CSVHGTGRPGTDTQYF.

This clonotype was counted only a few times. The V call is TRBV10-3, the J call TRBJ2-4; D may match TRBD1 or TRBD2 (6 bases each). The V end was cut by 3 bases, the J end by 8 bases, with 14 bases between. Looked up from germline, CDR1 is ENHRY and CDR2 is SYGVKD. The CDR3 runs 14 residues. The chain's CDR3 is CAISDGGPGDIQYF. The CDR3, as DNA: TGTGCCATCAGTGACGGGGGCCCGGGCGACATTCAGTACTTC.

This clonotype was picked up a small number of times. The rearrangement uses TRBV27 and TRBJ1-1, with D uncertain. Trimming shortened V by 5 bases and J by 11 bases, and 18 bases separated the two germline ends. Looked up from germline, CDR1 is MNHEY and CDR2 is SMNVEV (reference sequence). The CDR3 has 13 residues. The CDR3 bases are TGTGCCAGCAGTCGAAACATTGGTGGAGAGGCTTTCTTT. Translating it yields CASSRNIGGEAFF.

The V gene is TRBV2, the J gene TRBJ1-4, with D perhaps matching TRBD1 (5 bases). CDR3 length equals 14 residues. CDR1 SNHLY and CDR2 FYNNEI come from the germline V gene. Deletions cut 8 bases from V and 4 bases from J, with 14 bases between. CDR3 sequence reads: CASHKGRNNEKLFF. The CDR3 region has the DNA TGTGCCAGCCACAAGGGACGGAATAATGAAAAACTGTTTTTT.

This clonotype was observed a few times. The rearrangement joins TRBV4-3 to TRBJ2-3, with D tentatively TRBD2 (6 bases). The CDR3 is made up of 14 amino acids. Trimming stripped 6 bases from V and 4 bases from J, with 14 bases between. CDR1 is LGHNA, CDR2 YSLEER, per germline. The CDR3 protein is CASSLDYVADTQYF. The CDR3 DNA sequence: TGCGCCAGCAGTCTGGACTATGTCGCAGATACGCAGTATTTT.

Turning to this clonotype: At one of its ends the junction is not consistent with the germline gene, which may arise from a read error. The CDR3 nucleotides read TGTGCCAGCAGTTTAGTTGGGGAAGGCACCGGGGAGCTGTTTTTT. Residues: CASSLVGEGTGELFF. The rearrangement uses TRBV7-9 and TRBJ2-2; D not certain. This CDR3 comprises 15 residues. The germline CDR1 and CDR2 sequences are SEHNR and FQNEAQ (reference sequence).

This rearrangement joins TRBV29-1 to TRBJ1-2, with D perhaps matching TRBD1 (5 bases). V was pared by 4 bases and J by 6 bases, with 12 bases between. Germline-derived CDR1 and CDR2 are SQVTM and ANQGSEA. The CDR3 contains 12 residues. The CDR3 loop is CSVGSGGDGYTF. In nucleotides, the CDR3 is TGCAGCGTTGGTTCGGGGGGGGATGGCTACACCTTC. The whole variable domain, filled in from reference TRBV29-1 and TRBJ1-2, reads SAVISQKPSRDICQRGTSLTIQCQVDSQVTMMFWYRQQPGQSLTLIATANQGSEATYESGFVIDKFPISRPNLTFSTLTVSNMSPEDSSIYLCSVGSGGDGYTFGSGTRLTVV.

This clonotype was seen a handful of times. For the CDR3, the DNA is TGTGCCAGCAGTTCGGGCGTTAACTATGGCTACACCTTC. Protein sequence: CASSSGVNYGYTF. V is TRBV6-2 or TRBV6-3 and J is TRBJ1-2; D ambiguous. V lost 4 bases, J lost 1 base, and 7 bases lay in between. CDR3 length equals 13 residues. Germline V lookup: CDR1 MNHEY, CDR2 SVGEGT.

The chain links TRBV7-9 to TRBJ2-3, with 10 bases lining up with TRBD2. Germline lookup yields CDR1 SEHNR and CDR2 FQNEAQ (reference sequence). After removal of 4 bases from V and 2 bases from J, the junction contained 9 bases not matched to a gene. This CDR3 contains 17 residues. CDR3 protein: CASSYLLAGNPTDTQYF. As DNA, the CDR3 is TGTGCCAGCAGCTACTTACTAGCGGGGAACCCCACAGATACGCAGTATTTT.

Comment on this clonotype: This sequence may be a read error, since a much larger clone differs from it by one base. V and J are TRBV2 and TRBJ2-7, with 8 nucleotides matching TRBD2. The CDR3 is made up of 18 amino acids. Germline CDR1 SNHLY, CDR2 FYNNEI. For the CDR3, the DNA is TGTGCCATCAGTTGTCCCGGGGTTACAGCGGGAGTGGTATACGAGCAGTACTTC. This codes for CAISCPGVTAGVVYEQYF.

The chain joins TRBV6-4 to TRBJ2-7, with 11 bases identical to TRBD2. Germline assignment: CDR1 MRHNA and CDR2 SNTAGT. V gave up 3 bases and J gave up 6 bases; unmatched junction bases: 7. The CDR3 totals 15 residues. In DNA form, the CDR3 reads TGTGCCAGCAGTGATAGCGGGAGGGCCCGCTGCGAGCAGTACTTC. Amino acids: CASSDSGRARCEQYF.

The chain combines TRBV7-8 with TRBJ2-7; possibly TRBD1 for D (7 bases). V lost 2 bases, J lost 0 bases, and 11 bases lay in between. Germline values: CDR1 SGHVS, CDR2 FQNEAQ. This CDR3 has 15 amino acids. CDR3 loop: CASSLQGGSSYEQYF. The CDR3 DNA reads as TGTGCCAGCAGCTTACAGGGGGGAAGCTCCTACGAGCAGTACTTC.

This chain links TRBV5-1 with TRBJ2-5; TRBD2 is a possible D gene (6 bases). This CDR3 spans 15 amino acids. Germline CDR1 reads SGHRS; CDR2 reads YFSETQ. Trimming took off 2 bases at V and 3 bases at J, with 14 bases between the two ends. CDR3 amino acids: CASSFRGRREETQYF. DNA for the CDR3: TGCGCCAGCAGCTTCCGGGGGAGGAGGGAAGAGACCCAGTACTTC.

This rearrangement joins TRBV12-3 or TRBV12-4 to TRBJ1-2; the D is unclear. The CDR3 spans 14 residues. The V end lost 5 bases, the J end lost 5 bases, and 15 bases lay between the germline ends. The CDR3 nucleotides are TGTGCCAGCAGTCTCGCCGGGCCCACTTATGGCTACACCTTC. Amino acids: CASSLAGPTYGYTF.

The chain uses TRBV6-4 and TRBJ2-7; 7 positions match TRBD2. Germline V gene sequence: CDR1 MRHNA, CDR2 SNTAGT. The V segment lost 3 bases and the J segment 2 bases; nucleotides outside the gene matches: 7. The CDR3 is 15 amino acids. The CDR3 loop reads CASSERAGATYEQYF. The CDR3 DNA sequence: TGTGCCAGCAGTGAAAGGGCGGGAGCCACCTACGAGCAGTACTTC.

The rearrangement links TRBV18 to TRBJ2-5, with D hard to call. Per the germline V gene, CDR1 is KGHSH and CDR2 is LQKENI. This CDR3 contains 14 residues. V lost 3 bases and J lost 5, with 13 bases in between. The CDR3 bases are TGTGCCAGCTCACCCTCCGGGCCTAGGGAGACCCAGTACTTC. Translating it yields CASSPSGPRETQYF.

J is TRBJ1-1 and V is TRBV15, with D possibly being TRBD1 (5 bases). The V end lost 5 bases, the J end lost 6 bases, and 10 bases lay between the germline ends. Per germline, CDR1 LNHNV and CDR2 YYDKDF (reference sequence). The CDR3 spans 12 residues. CDR3 nucleotide sequence: TGTGCCACCAGCCGCATGGGGGCTGAAGCTTTCTTT. Protein sequence: CATSRMGAEAFF.

V usage is TRBV7-2 and J usage is TRBJ2-4, with 10 bases lining up with TRBD1. CDR3 size: 14 residues. Germline lookup yields CDR1 SGHTA and CDR2 FQGNSA. J gave up 6 bases and V 5 bases, and 4 bases lay outside the gene matches. CDR3 residues: CASSGGTGANIQYF. The CDR3 nucleotides read TGTGCCAGCAGCGGAGGGACAGGGGCAAACATTCAGTACTTC.

The chain uses TRBV7-2 and TRBJ2-7; possibly TRBD1 for D (6 bases). The germline V gene encodes CDR1 SGHTA and CDR2 FQGNSA. CDR3 length equals 15 residues. V was pared by 1 base and J by 5 bases, with 15 bases between. The CDR3 DNA follows: TGTGCCAGCAGCTTAGTAGAAGGGGACACTCACGAGCAGTACTTC. Amino acid sequence: CASSLVEGDTHEQYF.